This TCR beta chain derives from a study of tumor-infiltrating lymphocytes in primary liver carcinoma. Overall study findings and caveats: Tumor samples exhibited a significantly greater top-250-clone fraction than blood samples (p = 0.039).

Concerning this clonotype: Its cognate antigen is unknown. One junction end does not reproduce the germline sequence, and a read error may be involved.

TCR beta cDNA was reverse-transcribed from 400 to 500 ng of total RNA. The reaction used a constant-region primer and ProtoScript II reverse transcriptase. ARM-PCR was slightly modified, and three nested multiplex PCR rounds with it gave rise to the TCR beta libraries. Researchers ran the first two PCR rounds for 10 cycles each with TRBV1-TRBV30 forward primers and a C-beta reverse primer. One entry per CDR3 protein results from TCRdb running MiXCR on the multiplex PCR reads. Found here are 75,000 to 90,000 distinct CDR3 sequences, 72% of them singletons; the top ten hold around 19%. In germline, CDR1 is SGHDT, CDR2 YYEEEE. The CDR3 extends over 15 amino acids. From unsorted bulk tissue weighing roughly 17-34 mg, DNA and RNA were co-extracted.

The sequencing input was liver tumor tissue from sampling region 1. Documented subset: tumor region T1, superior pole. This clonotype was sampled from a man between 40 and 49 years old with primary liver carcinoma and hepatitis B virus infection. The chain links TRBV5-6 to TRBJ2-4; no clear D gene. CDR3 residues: CTSSLLVGLGNIQYF. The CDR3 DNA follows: TGTACCAGCAGCTTGTTAGTGGGATTAGGAAACATTCAGTACTTC.